Below are 26 T cell receptor beta chains sequenced from a single sample in a study of T cell responses to AZD1222 COVID-19 vaccine. Clones were read by immunoSEQ multiplex PCR, and TCRdb kept only the in-frame ones, dropping some. The repertoire holds about 130,000 clones, with roughly 93% as singletons. Sequenced here: peripheral blood, sampled on day 0 of AZD1222 vaccination. The source is an adult in good health.

The sample holds one count of this clone. This rearrangement joins TRBV6-5 to TRBJ2-7; possible D gene TRBD2, 6 bases. There are 14 residues in the CDR3. Germline V gives CDR1 MNHEY, CDR2 SVGAGI. V lost 4 bases and J lost 6, with 16 bases in between. In DNA form, the CDR3 reads TGTGCCAGCAGTTCCCGGGGGTGGGTCGGCGAGCAGTACTTC. Translation gives CASSSRGWVGEQYF.

V and J are TRBV2 and TRBJ1-3; D is perhaps TRBD1 (6 bases). V was trimmed by 5 bases and J by 0 bases, leaving 11 bases between them. This CDR3 comprises 15 residues. Germline V lookup: CDR1 SNHLY, CDR2 FYNNEI. CDR3 in amino acids: CASSRQEYSGNTIYF. The CDR3 DNA is TGTGCCAGCAGTCGACAGGAGTACTCTGGAAACACCATATATTTT. The full variable domain, rest sourced from reference TRBV2 and TRBJ1-3, is EPEVTQTPSHQVTQMGQEVILRCVPISNHLYFYWYRQILGQKVEFLVSFYNNEISEKSEIFDDQFSVERPDGSNFTLKIRSTKLEDSAMYFCASSRQEYSGNTIYFGEGSWLTVV.

This rearrangement joins TRBV7-8 to TRBJ2-1; 9 bases fit TRBD2. This CDR3 is 18 amino acids long. V was clipped by 2 bases and J by 4 bases; unmatched bases: 12. Germline assignment: CDR1 SGHVS and CDR2 FQNEAQ. The CDR3 region is CASSLLPGLARKYNEQFF. CDR3 in DNA: TGTGCCAGCAGCTTACTACCGGGACTAGCCAGGAAATACAATGAGCAGTTCTTC. Using reference TRBV7-8 and TRBJ2-1 for the parts outside the CDR3, the full variable domain is GAGVSQSPRYKVAKRGQDVALRCDPISGHVSLFWYQQALGQGPEFLTYFQNEAQLDKSGLPSDRFFAERPEGSVSTLKIQRTQQEDSAVYLCASSLLPGLARKYNEQFFGPGTRLTVL.

The chain is built from TRBV4-1 and TRBJ1-5; D ambiguous. Germline V gene lookup returns CDR1 MGHRA and CDR2 YSYEKL. With 1 base removed from V and 7 bases from J, the gap between germline ends came to 11 bases. There are 14 residues in the CDR3. The CDR3 nucleotides are TGCGCCAGCAGCCAAGTGTCGGGAGGACAGCCCCAGCATTTT. Translation: CASSQVSGGQPQHF.

The chain has TRBV28 and TRBJ1-2; D ambiguous. Deletions cut 2 bases from V and 7 bases from J, with 20 bases between. From germline, CDR1 is MDHEN and CDR2 SYDVKM. The CDR3 loop spans 16 amino acids. CDR3 bases: TGTGCCAGCAGTTTAAGGCGTCAAGCAGGACGGCGTGGCTACACCTTC. This sequence encodes CASSLRRQAGRRGYTF.

The chain combines TRBV13 with TRBJ2-7, with D possibly TRBD1 on 6 matching bases. Trimming took off 1 base at V and 4 bases at J, with 11 bases between the two ends. Germline CDR1 is PRHDT and CDR2 is FYEKMQ (reference sequence). This CDR3 comprises 14 residues. The CDR3 loop reads CASSLARGGYEQYF. CDR3 DNA sequence: TGTGCCAGCAGCTTAGCCAGGGGCGGATACGAGCAGTACTTC.

The V and J genes are TRBV6-5 and TRBJ1-6; D is unresolved. The germline V gene encodes CDR1 MNHEY and CDR2 SVGAGI. The CDR3 sequence is 15 residues long. V dropped 10 bases and J dropped 3 bases, with 16 bases sitting between them. CDR3 bases: TGTGCCACCGTGCGTGGCAGCAGCTATAATTCACCCCTCCACTTT. Protein: CATVRGSSYNSPLHF.

This chain uses TRBV19 with TRBJ1-3; TRBD1 is a possible D gene (5 bases). Germline V gene sequence: CDR1 LNHDA, CDR2 SQIVND (reference sequence). V was trimmed by 4 bases and J by 0 bases, leaving 16 bases between them. This CDR3 spans 17 amino acids. The CDR3 nucleotides are TGTGCCAGTAGTAGGGGGGAGGACTTGAGCTCTGGAAACACCATATATTTT. Its protein is CASSRGEDLSSGNTIYF.

The V and J genes are TRBV28 and TRBJ1-5; D is perhaps TRBD1 (6 bases). V was clipped by 2 bases and J by 6 bases, with 17 bases between them. CDR1 MDHEN and CDR2 SYDVKM come from the germline V gene. The CDR3 length is 16 residues. In nucleotides, the CDR3 is TGTGCCAGCAGTTTAGAGGGGGGGGCGCCCCGTCAGCCCCAGCATTTT. Translating it yields CASSLEGGAPRQPQHF.

V and J are TRBV27 and TRBJ2-7; 8 nucleotides align to TRBD1. V shed 5 bases and J 5 bases; nucleotides not matched to a gene: 11. The CDR3 contains 15 residues. Germline CDR1 reads MNHEY; CDR2 reads SMNVEV (reference sequence). The CDR3 spells CASSTPWTGFNEQYF. CDR3 DNA sequence: TGTGCCAGCAGTACCCCCTGGACAGGGTTTAACGAGCAGTACTTC.

The chain has TRBV10-3 and TRBJ1-1, with 7 bases matching TRBD1. The germline CDR1 and CDR2 sequences are ENHRY and SYGVKD. V shed 2 bases, J shed 1 base, and the junction held 7 bases outside the gene matches. The CDR3 totals 16 residues. Written as DNA, the CDR3 is TGTGCCATCAGTGAGCGATCCGGGACAGCGAACACTGAAGCTTTCTTT. This sequence encodes CAISERSGTANTEAFF.

The chain carries TRBV6-2 or TRBV6-3 and TRBJ2-2, with D tentatively TRBD2 (5 bases). The CDR3 spans 14 residues. Trimming took off 2 bases at V and 3 bases at J, with 7 bases between the two ends. CDR1 is MNHEY, CDR2 SVGEGT, per germline. CDR3 sequence: CASSYGGYTGELFF. As DNA, the CDR3 is TGTGCCAGCAGTTACGGAGGTTACACCGGGGAGCTGTTTTTT.

The chain is built from TRBV6-5 and TRBJ1-2; a weak D match, TRBD1 (5 bases). CDR1 is MNHEY and CDR2 is SVGAGI in the germline V gene. Trimming pared 3 bases from V and 2 bases from J, leaving 7 bases between. This CDR3 has 13 residues. CDR3 loop: CASSYGGNYGYTF. The CDR3 nucleotides are TGTGCCAGCAGTTATGGGGGGAACTATGGCTACACCTTC.

The J gene is TRBJ1-2, the V gene TRBV5-1, with 8 bases aligning to TRBD1. V was clipped by 0 bases and J by 3 bases; unmatched bases: 13. The germline CDR1 and CDR2 sequences are SGHRS and YFSETQ. The CDR3 has 18 amino acids. The CDR3 bases are TGCGCCAGCAGCTTGGCCCATGCAAAGGGACAGGCCGACTATGGCTACACCTTC. Its protein is CASSLAHAKGQADYGYTF.

The chain links TRBV9 to TRBJ2-7, with D hard to call. Trimming took off 0 bases at V and 0 bases at J, with 7 bases between the two ends. This CDR3 is 14 amino acids long. Looked up from germline, CDR1 is SGDLS and CDR2 is YYNGEE. The CDR3 loop reads CASSVDGPSYEQYF. The CDR3 nucleotides read TGTGCCAGCAGCGTAGATGGACCCTCCTACGAGCAGTACTTC.

The chain is built from TRBV27 and TRBJ2-3, with D possibly being TRBD2 (6 bases). Germline CDR1 reads MNHEY; CDR2 reads SMNVEV (reference sequence). V was pared by 2 bases and J by 5 bases, with 11 bases between. This CDR3 region has 14 residues. CDR3 residues: CASSLAGRVDTQYF. CDR3 nucleotide sequence: TGTGCCAGCAGTTTAGCGGGGCGGGTAGATACGCAGTATTTT.

The CDR3 coding sequence is TGTGCCAGCAGCCCAGATGGACGGAACAATCAGCCCCAGCATTTT. It yields the protein CASSPDGRNNQPQHF. The chain has TRBV7-2 and TRBJ1-5; D ambiguous. In germline, CDR1 is SGHTA, CDR2 FQGNSA. The CDR3 covers 15 residues. Trimming left V 5 bases short and J 3 bases short, with 14 bases between.

Only a few counts were recorded for this clone. The CDR3 coding sequence is TGTGCCTGGAGTTTTCCCAGTAACTATGGCTACACCTTC. Protein product: CAWSFPSNYGYTF. The chain couples TRBV30 to TRBJ1-2; D uncertain. V was trimmed by 2 bases and J by 1 base, leaving 8 bases between them. The CDR3 consists of 13 residues. Germline loops: CDR1 GTSNPN, CDR2 SVGIG (reference sequence).

J is TRBJ1-2 and V is TRBV5-1; no clear D gene. The CDR3 runs to 14 residues. The germline V gene encodes CDR1 SGHRS and CDR2 YFSETQ. The V and J ends lost 0 bases and 5 bases respectively, with 11 bases between them. The DNA of the CDR3 is TGCGCCAGCAGCTTGGCTCCGGGGATGTATGGCTACACCTTC. Residues: CASSLAPGMYGYTF.

This clone was counted once. The V gene is TRBV5-6, the J gene TRBJ2-3, with D perhaps being TRBD1 or TRBD2 (5 bases each). This CDR3 is 15 amino acids long. The V and J ends lost 0 bases and 0 bases respectively, with 8 bases between them. The germline gives CDR1 SGHDT, CDR2 YYEEEE. CDR3 sequence reads: CASSLGGRSTDTQYF. CDR3 in DNA: TGTGCCAGCAGCTTGGGGGGACGGAGCACAGATACGCAGTATTTT.

This sequence joins TRBV27 and TRBJ2-5; 7 nucleotides align to TRBD2. CDR3 size: 14 residues. The germline V gene has CDR1 MNHEY and CDR2 SMNVEV (reference sequence). V gave up 6 bases and J gave up 1 base; unmatched junction bases: 5. The CDR3 spells CASRLLAAQETQYF. Written as DNA, the CDR3 is TGTGCCAGCAGGCTCCTAGCGGCCCAAGAGACCCAGTACTTC.

The CDR3 protein is CASSQPSGHTEQFF. CDR3 in DNA: TGTGCCAGCAGTCAACCCTCTGGACATACGGAGCAGTTCTTC. The genes are TRBV28 and TRBJ2-1; maybe TRBD1 (5 bases). Germline CDR1 and CDR2: MDHEN and SYDVKM. The V end lost 5 bases, the J end lost 10 bases, and 18 bases lay between the germline ends. This CDR3 is 14 amino acids long.

This chain joins TRBV5-1 and TRBJ2-7; 8 nucleotides line up with TRBD2. The V gene end was trimmed by 6 bases and the J gene end by 3 bases; junction bases not matched to a gene: 11. Germline V CDR1 and CDR2: SGHRS, YFSETQ. The length of the CDR3 is 15 residues. CDR3 residues: CASNAGGGKFYEQYF. Written as DNA, the CDR3 is TGCGCCAGCAACGCGGGGGGAGGAAAATTCTACGAGCAGTACTTC.

V is TRBV5-6 and J is TRBJ1-6; D possibly corresponds to TRBD1 (5 bases). The CDR3 totals 15 residues. Deletions cut 3 bases from V and 11 bases from J, with 18 bases between. CDR1 and CDR2 from the germline V gene are SGHDT and YYEEEE. CDR3 DNA: TGTGCCAGCAGCTCCTTCGGGGACCCAGTAGCACCCCTCCACTTT. It is translated as CASSSFGDPVAPLHF.

The gene calls are TRBV5-4 and TRBJ1-1; D is ambiguous. Germline V gene sequence: CDR1 SGHNT, CDR2 YYREEE (reference sequence). V lost 5 bases to trimming and J lost 0 bases, with 5 bases between them. This CDR3 is built from 12 residues. In nucleotides, the CDR3 is TGTGCCAGCAGTGGGGTGAACACTGAAGCTTTCTTT. This gives the protein CASSGVNTEAFF.

The chain couples TRBV7-8 to TRBJ1-3, with 7 positions matching TRBD1. V shed 5 bases, J shed 4 bases, and the junction held 14 bases outside the gene matches. The CDR3 is 17 residues long. Looked up from germline, CDR1 is SGHVS and CDR2 is FQNEAQ. The CDR3, as DNA: TGTGCCAGCAGCAAGGGGGCAGGGGATGGATCCGGAAACACCATATATTTT. Its protein is CASSKGAGDGSGNTIYF.